This T cell receptor beta chain was sequenced during a study of blood T cells in healthy people across ages. Findings of the study overall: Roughly linearly, TCR beta diversity per million T cells fell as age increased.

All donors came from Russia, were Caucasian and healthy, and spanned ages roughly 6 to 100. Germline CDR1 reads WSHSY; CDR2 reads SAAADI. The CDR3 spans 15 residues. A second PCR, run for about 7 to 12 cycles, used a sample-barcoded 5' primer plus a J-beta primer mix. Each cDNA molecule was tagged by a template-switch adaptor with 12 random nucleotides. TCRdb re-analysed the 5' RACE reads in MiXCR, keeping a single row per CDR3 protein. The sample yields fewer than 2,000,000 distinct CDR3 sequences, around 36% seen once. As for this clonotype: Its antigen is undetermined. A read error may account for a junction end that differs from germline.

The receptor comes from a woman aged 25-40 years in good health. The chain uses TRBV10-2 and TRBJ1-2, with D possibly TRBD1 on 6 matching bases. Sequences were obtained from blood. CDR3 nucleotide sequence: TGCGCCAGCAGCTTAAACCGGGACATAGACTATGGCTGCACCTTC. Translated, it gives CASSLNRDIDYGCTF.